These 14 T cell receptor beta chains were all obtained from the same sample, sequenced in a study of persistence of HIV-infected CD4 T cells. The stimulus was lysate of CMV-infected fibroblasts, approximately 9.6 ug/mL. Sorting of responding CD4+ T cells relied on upregulated CD40 ligand together with CD69. Their antigens are not known. This was the immunoSEQ version 4 assay in survey mode. Clones were sequenced by immunoSEQ multiplex PCR, and TCRdb holds only the in-frame ones, with some missing. The table has a few thousand clones, around three fifths seen once. The sequencing used CD4+ T cells sorted from PBMCs after 18-hour stimulation, collected from a patient who received antiretroviral therapy. All receptors derive from an adult man with HIV who was CMV-seropositive.

V usage is TRBV19 and J usage is TRBJ2-5; TRBD1 agrees at 8 bases. Trimming took 3 bases from V and 5 from J; bases not matched to a gene: 11. There are 16 residues in the CDR3. In germline, CDR1 is LNHDA, CDR2 SQIVND (reference sequence). The CDR3 loop reads CASSISGGAGAETQYF. DNA of the CDR3: TGTGCCAGTAGTATTTCAGGGGGCGCGGGCGCGGAGACCCAGTACTTC. The whole variable domain, remainder taken from reference TRBV19 and TRBJ2-5, is DGGITQSPKYLFRKEGQNVTLSCEQNLNHDAMYWYRQDPGQGLRLIYYSQIVNDFQKGDIAEGYSVSREKKESFPLTVTSAQKNPTAFYLCASSISGGAGAETQYFGPGTRLLVL.

The chain recombines TRBV27 with TRBJ1-1; D is unclear. The CDR3 length is 15 residues. Between the trimmed V and J ends, which lost 3 bases and 3 bases, there was a span of 14 bases. The germline V gene has CDR1 MNHEY and CDR2 SMNVEV (reference sequence). The CDR3 bases are TGTGCCAGCAGTTTCCTAGGGTTCGGGGACACTGAAGCTTTCTTT. It codes for CASSFLGFGDTEAFF.

The chain has TRBV6-5 and TRBJ1-4; 9 positions match TRBD1. Germline V gives CDR1 MNHEY, CDR2 SVGAGI. V lost 4 bases and J lost 6; bases outside the gene matches: 3. The CDR3 totals 14 residues. CDR3 protein: CASSWGQGYEKLFF. Written as DNA, the CDR3 is TGTGCCAGCAGTTGGGGACAGGGTTATGAAAAACTGTTTTTT.

CDR3 in DNA: TGTGCCAGCACCGGCCTAGCGGGGGTAACTGAGCAGTTCTTC. Translating gives CASTGLAGVTEQFF. The chain carries TRBV7-6 and TRBJ2-1, with 10 bases identical to TRBD2. The CDR3 covers 14 residues. CDR1 is SGHVS and CDR2 is FNYEAQ in the germline V gene. J was trimmed by 9 bases and V by 7 bases; bases with no gene match: 9.

CDR3 sequence: CASSTRSTMNTEAFF. The CDR3 region has the DNA TGCGCCAGCAGTACGCGGTCGACTATGAACACTGAAGCTTTCTTT. This chain uses TRBV5-1 with TRBJ1-1; D is unresolved. Between the trimmed V and J ends, which lost 5 bases and 0 bases, there was a span of 14 bases. Germline V gene data show CDR1 as SGHRS and CDR2 as YFSETQ. This CDR3 contains 15 residues.

The chain carries TRBV18 and TRBJ2-3, with D perhaps TRBD2 (5 bases). Between the trimmed V and J ends, which lost 6 bases and 2 bases, there was a span of 9 bases. The CDR3 has 13 residues. Germline V gene data show CDR1 as KGHSH and CDR2 as LQKENI. The DNA of the CDR3 is TGTGCCAGCTCCGGGGTTCTCACAGATACGCAGTATTTT. This translates into CASSGVLTDTQYF.

The J gene is TRBJ1-2, the V gene TRBV19; 9 bases line up with TRBD1. Germline values: CDR1 LNHDA, CDR2 SQIVND (reference sequence). J gave up 6 bases and V 6 bases, and 5 bases lay outside the gene matches. The CDR3 sequence is 13 residues long. CDR3 DNA sequence: TGTGCCAGTAGAAAACAGGGGGCAGATGGCTACACCTTC. It specifies CASRKQGADGYTF. The full variable domain, its missing parts supplied by reference TRBV19 and TRBJ1-2, is DGGITQSPKYLFRKEGQNVTLSCEQNLNHDAMYWYRQDPGQGLRLIYYSQIVNDFQKGDIAEGYSVSREKKESFPLTVTSAQKNPTAFYLCASRKQGADGYTFGSGTRLTVV.

The genes are TRBV19 and TRBJ2-5; 11 nucleotides agree with TRBD2. V was clipped by 2 bases and J by 1 base; unmatched bases: 3. The CDR3 spans 16 residues. Looked up from germline, CDR1 is LNHDA and CDR2 is SQIVND (reference sequence). The CDR3 region is CASSISLAGGQETQYF. As DNA, the CDR3 is TGTGCCAGTAGTATAAGTCTAGCGGGGGGCCAAGAGACCCAGTACTTC. Filled out from reference TRBV19 and TRBJ2-5, the complete variable domain reads DGGITQSPKYLFRKEGQNVTLSCEQNLNHDAMYWYRQDPGQGLRLIYYSQIVNDFQKGDIAEGYSVSREKKESFPLTVTSAQKNPTAFYLCASSISLAGGQETQYFGPGTRLLVL.

V gene TRBV29-1 combines with J gene TRBJ1-1; perhaps TRBD1 as D (6 bases). The CDR3 covers 13 residues. V was cut by 6 bases and J by 0 bases, with 11 bases left in between. CDR1 is SQVTM and CDR2 is ANQGSEA in the germline V gene. CDR3 region: CSVTDRLNTEAFF. The CDR3 DNA is TGCAGCGTCACGGACAGACTGAACACTGAAGCTTTCTTT. Drawing the rest from reference TRBV29-1 and TRBJ1-1, the complete variable domain is SAVISQKPSRDICQRGTSLTIQCQVDSQVTMMFWYRQQPGQSLTLIATANQGSEATYESGFVIDKFPISRPNLTFSTLTVSNMSPEDSSIYLCSVTDRLNTEAFFGQGTRLTVV.

A few counts support this clone. V gene TRBV30 combines with J gene TRBJ1-4; D is possibly TRBD1 (5 bases). Germline CDR1 GTSNPN, CDR2 SVGIG (reference sequence). V lost 1 base and J 6 bases, leaving 12 bases between the germline ends. The CDR3 has 14 residues. Here the CDR3 DNA reads TGTGCCTGGAGTGAAAATTTAGGGGATGAAAAACTGTTTTTT. The encoded protein is CAWSENLGDEKLFF.

This clone was seen more than once but under ten times. J is TRBJ2-7 and V is TRBV2, with D tentatively TRBD1 (6 bases). The CDR3 loop spans 13 amino acids. From germline, CDR1 is SNHLY and CDR2 FYNNEI. V lost 6 bases, J lost 4 bases, and 13 bases lay in between. CDR3 nucleotides: TGTGCCAGCAGGGGAACAGGGCTATACGAGCAGTACTTC. Residues: CASRGTGLYEQYF.

The table lists this clone with a few counts. This rearrangement joins TRBV7-8 to TRBJ1-5, with D maybe TRBD1 (6 bases). Trimming took 5 bases from V and 10 from J, leaving 12 bases between them. This CDR3 is built from 12 residues. Germline V CDR1 and CDR2: SGHVS, FQNEAQ. In DNA form, the CDR3 reads TGTGCCAGCAGCCCGGGGGCCTATCCCCAGCATTTT. Its translation: CASSPGAYPQHF.

The chain joins TRBV7-9 to TRBJ2-1; TRBD2 agrees at 7 bases. This CDR3 has 15 residues. V gave up 5 bases and J gave up 5 bases; unmatched junction bases: 9. Germline CDR1 reads SEHNR; CDR2 reads FQNEAQ (reference sequence). CDR3 in amino acids: CASSLWGGSNNEQFF. Written as DNA, the CDR3 is TGTGCCAGCAGCCTATGGGGGGGATCAAACAATGAGCAGTTCTTC.

The chain has TRBV12-3 or TRBV12-4 and TRBJ1-2; no reliable D call. CDR3 size: 12 residues. Trimming removed 4 bases at V and 4 bases at J, with 7 bases between. CDR3: CASSSGFYGYTF. CDR3 nucleotide sequence: TGTGCCAGCAGTTCGGGATTCTATGGCTACACCTTC.